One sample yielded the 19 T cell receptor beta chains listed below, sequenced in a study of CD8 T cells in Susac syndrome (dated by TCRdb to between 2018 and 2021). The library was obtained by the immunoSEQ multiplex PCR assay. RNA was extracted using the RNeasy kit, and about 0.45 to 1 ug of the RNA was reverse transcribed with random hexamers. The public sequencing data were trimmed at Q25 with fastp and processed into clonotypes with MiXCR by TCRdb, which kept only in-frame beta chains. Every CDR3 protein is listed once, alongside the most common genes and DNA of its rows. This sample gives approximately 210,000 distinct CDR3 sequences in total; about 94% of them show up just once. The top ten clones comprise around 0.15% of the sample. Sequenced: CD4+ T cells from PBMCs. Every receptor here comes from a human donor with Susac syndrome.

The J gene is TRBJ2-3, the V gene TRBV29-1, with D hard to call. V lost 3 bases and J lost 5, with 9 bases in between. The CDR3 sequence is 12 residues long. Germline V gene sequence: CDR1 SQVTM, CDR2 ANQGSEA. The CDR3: CSVDLGLDTQYF. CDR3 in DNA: TGCAGCGTTGATTTAGGTTTAGATACGCAGTATTTT.

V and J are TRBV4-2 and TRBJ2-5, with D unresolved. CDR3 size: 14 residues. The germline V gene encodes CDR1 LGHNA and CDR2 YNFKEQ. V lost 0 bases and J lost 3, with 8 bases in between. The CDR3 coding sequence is TGTGCCAGCAGCCAAGATCGGGCCAAAGAGACCCAGTACTTC. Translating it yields CASSQDRAKETQYF.

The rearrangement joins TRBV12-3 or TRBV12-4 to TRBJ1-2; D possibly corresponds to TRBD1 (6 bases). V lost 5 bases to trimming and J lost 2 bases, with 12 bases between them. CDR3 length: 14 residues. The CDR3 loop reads CASSLIQGNYGYTF. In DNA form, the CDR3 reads TGTGCCAGCAGTCTAATACAGGGAAACTATGGCTACACCTTC.

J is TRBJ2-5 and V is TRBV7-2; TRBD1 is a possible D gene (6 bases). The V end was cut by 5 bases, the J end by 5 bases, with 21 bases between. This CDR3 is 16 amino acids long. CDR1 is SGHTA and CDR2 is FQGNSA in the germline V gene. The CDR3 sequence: CASSPPGGRGQETQYF. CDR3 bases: TGTGCCAGCAGCCCCCCTGGGGGCCGGGGTCAGGAGACCCAGTACTTC.

The CDR3 DNA sequence: TGCGCCAGCAGCCTCAGGACACCCCAGAGCTCCTATAATTCACCCCTCCACTTT. Translated, it gives CASSLRTPQSSYNSPLHF. The V call is TRBV5-1, the J call TRBJ1-6; possibly TRBD1 for D (5 bases). Between the trimmed V and J ends, which lost 4 bases and 0 bases, there was a span of 17 bases. Germline V gene lookup returns CDR1 SGHRS and CDR2 YFSETQ. This CDR3 contains 18 residues.

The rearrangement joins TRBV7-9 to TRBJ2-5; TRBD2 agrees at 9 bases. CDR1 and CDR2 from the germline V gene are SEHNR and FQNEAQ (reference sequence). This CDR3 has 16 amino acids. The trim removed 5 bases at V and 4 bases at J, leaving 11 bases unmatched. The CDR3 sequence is CASSPFSGGGGETQYF. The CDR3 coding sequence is TGTGCCAGCAGCCCTTTTAGCGGGGGCGGAGGAGAGACCCAGTACTTC.

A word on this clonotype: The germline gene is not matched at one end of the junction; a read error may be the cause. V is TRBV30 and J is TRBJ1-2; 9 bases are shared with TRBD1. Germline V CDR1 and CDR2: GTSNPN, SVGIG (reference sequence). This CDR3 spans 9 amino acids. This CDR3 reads CAWGGTGLF. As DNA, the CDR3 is TGTGCCTGGGGGGGGACAGGGCTTTTC.

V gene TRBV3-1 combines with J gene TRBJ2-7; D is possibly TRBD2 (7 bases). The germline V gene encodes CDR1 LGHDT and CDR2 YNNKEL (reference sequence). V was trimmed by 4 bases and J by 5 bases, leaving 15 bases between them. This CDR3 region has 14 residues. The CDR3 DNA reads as TGTGCCAGCAGCCCTGGGGGGGCCTTCGACGAGCAGTACTTC. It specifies CASSPGGAFDEQYF.

Here the CDR3 reads CASSQVSGNEQFF. In DNA, the CDR3 is TGTGCCAGCAGCCAAGTCAGTGGTAATGAGCAGTTCTTC. This rearrangement joins TRBV3-1 to TRBJ2-1, with unresolved D. CDR1 is LGHDT, CDR2 YNNKEL, per germline (reference sequence). The V end lost 1 base, the J end lost 7 bases, and 8 bases lay between the germline ends. The CDR3 has 13 amino acids.

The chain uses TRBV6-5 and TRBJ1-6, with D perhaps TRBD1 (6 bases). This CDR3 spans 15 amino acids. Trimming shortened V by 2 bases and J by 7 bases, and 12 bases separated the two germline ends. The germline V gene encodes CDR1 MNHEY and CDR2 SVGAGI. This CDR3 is CASSYGAGVNSPLHF. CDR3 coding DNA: TGTGCCAGCAGTTACGGCGCAGGGGTGAATTCACCCCTCCACTTT.

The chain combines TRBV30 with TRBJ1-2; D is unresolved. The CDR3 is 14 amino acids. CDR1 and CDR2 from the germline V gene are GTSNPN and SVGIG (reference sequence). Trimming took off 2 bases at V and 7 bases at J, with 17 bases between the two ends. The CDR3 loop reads CAWSIGPPGGGYTF. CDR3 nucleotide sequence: TGTGCCTGGAGTATCGGACCCCCCGGCGGTGGCTACACCTTC.

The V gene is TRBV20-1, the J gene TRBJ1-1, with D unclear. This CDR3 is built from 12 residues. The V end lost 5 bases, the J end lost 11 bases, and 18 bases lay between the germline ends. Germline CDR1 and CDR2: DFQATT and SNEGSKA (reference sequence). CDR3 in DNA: TGCAGTGCTCCCGACCCAACACGTTGGGCTTTCTTT. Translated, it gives CSAPDPTRWAFF.

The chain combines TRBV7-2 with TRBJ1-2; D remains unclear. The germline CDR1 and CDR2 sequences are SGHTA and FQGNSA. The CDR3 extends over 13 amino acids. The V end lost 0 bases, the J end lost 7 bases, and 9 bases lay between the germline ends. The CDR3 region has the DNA TGTGCCAGCAGCTTAGCGCCGGAGGGTGGCTACACCTTC. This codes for CASSLAPEGGYTF.

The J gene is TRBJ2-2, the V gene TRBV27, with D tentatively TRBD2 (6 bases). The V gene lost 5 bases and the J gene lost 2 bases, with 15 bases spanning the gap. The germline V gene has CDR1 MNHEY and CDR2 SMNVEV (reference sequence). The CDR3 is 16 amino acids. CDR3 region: CASSPPGTFNTGELFF. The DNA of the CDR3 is TGTGCCAGCAGTCCACCCGGGACTTTTAACACCGGGGAGCTGTTTTTT.

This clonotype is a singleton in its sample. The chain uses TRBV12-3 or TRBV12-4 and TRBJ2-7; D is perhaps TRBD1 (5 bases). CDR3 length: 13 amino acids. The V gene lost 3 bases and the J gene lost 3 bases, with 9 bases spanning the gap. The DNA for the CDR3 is TGTGCCAGCAGTTTGAGTACAGGCTACGAGCAGTACTTC. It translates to CASSLSTGYEQYF.

CDR3 region: CASSLPGQGNTGELFF. The DNA of the CDR3 is TGTGCCAGTAGCCTACCGGGACAGGGAAACACCGGGGAGCTGTTTTTT. The rearrangement links TRBV19 to TRBJ2-2; 9 positions match TRBD1. V trimming: 6 bases; J trimming: 2 bases; junction bases outside the gene matches: 7. This CDR3 spans 16 amino acids. The germline CDR1 and CDR2 sequences are LNHDA and SQIVND (reference sequence).

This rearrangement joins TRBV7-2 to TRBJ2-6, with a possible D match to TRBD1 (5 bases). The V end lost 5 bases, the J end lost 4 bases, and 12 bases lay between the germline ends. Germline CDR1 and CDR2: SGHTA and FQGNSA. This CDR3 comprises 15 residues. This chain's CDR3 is CASSLTGAGANVLTF. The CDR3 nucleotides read TGTGCCAGCAGCCTCACAGGAGCCGGGGCCAACGTCCTGACTTTC. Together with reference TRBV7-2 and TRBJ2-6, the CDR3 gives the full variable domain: GAGVSQSPSNKVTEKGKDVELRCDPISGHTALYWYRQSLGQGLEFLIYFQGNSAPDKSGLPSDRFSAERTGGSVSTLTIQRTQQEDSAVYLCASSLTGAGANVLTFGAGSRLTVL.

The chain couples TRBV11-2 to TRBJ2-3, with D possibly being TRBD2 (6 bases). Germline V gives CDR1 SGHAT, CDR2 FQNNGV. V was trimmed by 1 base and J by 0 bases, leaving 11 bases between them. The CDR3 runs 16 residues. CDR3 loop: CASSLAQRASTDTQYF. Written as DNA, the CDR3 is TGTGCCAGCAGCTTAGCTCAGCGGGCCAGCACAGATACGCAGTATTTT.

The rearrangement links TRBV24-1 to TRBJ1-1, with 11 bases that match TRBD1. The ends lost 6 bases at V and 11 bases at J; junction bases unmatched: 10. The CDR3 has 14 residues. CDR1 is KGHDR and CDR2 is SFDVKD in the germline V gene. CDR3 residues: CATSSSGTGGIAFF. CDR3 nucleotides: TGTGCCACCAGTAGCTCCGGGACAGGGGGGATCGCTTTCTTT.